This section outlines one T cell receptor beta chain sequence together with its context. This entry is derived from a study of blood T cell repertoires in COVID-19. Overall study context: Both acute and convalescent COVID-19 samples were obtained from the United States, Italy and Spain. PBMCs, B-cell-depleted T cells, or T cells were the source of the cDNA or gDNA that made up the material.

Original handling: Reference gene primer amplification gave estimated nucleated cell counts. TCRdb's copy holds only in-frame clones and misses some; the assay was immunoSEQ multiplex PCR. V and J calls and clone size are those listed in that table; D and trimming were worked out from the DNA. The data hold about 160,000 clones, with approximately 84% observed a single time. Per germline, CDR1 MNHNY and CDR2 SVGAGI (reference sequence). The CDR3 has 14 residues. V was pared by 5 bases and J by 3 bases, with 13 bases between. Sequenced material: peripheral blood. This TCR came from a man in his 70s with acute or convalescent COVID-19. The chain carries TRBV6-6 and TRBJ1-1; TRBD1 might be the D (5 bases). In nucleotides, the CDR3 is TGTGCCAGCAGTCGGCGGGGGGGGGACACTGAAGCTTTCTTT. This translates into CASSRRGGDTEAFF.